This TCR beta chain was retrieved from a study of tumor-infiltrating lymphocytes in primary liver carcinoma (dated by TCRdb to 2017 to 2019). In the study overall: Of the five patients (three men and two women, aged 30 to 69 years), four had hepatocellular carcinoma and one had combined HCC and intrahepatic cholangiocarcinoma. A total of some 35 specimens from 5 patients went through TCRbeta repertoire sequencing, namely 25 tumor regions, 5 adjacent noncancerous liver tissues and 5 peripheral blood samples. The five patients had tumors of stage T1-T3 N0M0, with maximum diameters ranging from 4.2 to 10 cm. Agilent mRNA microarray profiling was performed on the approximately 26 tumor region samples to relate TCRbeta repertoire diversity to the local molecular phenotype. Across five regions of each liver tumor, along with adjacent normal tissue and blood, the study brought together TCRbeta repertoire sequencing, expression microarrays and whole-exome sequencing. Roughly 3.5 to 7.13 million productive TCRbeta reads were obtained per sample, and no significant difference in read depth was found between tissue types. Reproducibility between technical replicate repertoires was high, with correlation coefficients above 0.95 and mean shared-clone rates approximately 0.9. General findings and caveats noted by the study authors: Since the samples were bulk and unsorted, there was no way to compare CD4+ and CD8+ T cell repertoires. Consistent with antigen-driven expansion, pairs of tumor regions showed higher repertoire overlap (mean roughly 36%) than either tumor-adjacent pairs (about 17%) or tumor-blood pairs (around 14%). With just four to six patients in the study, the authors point out that the findings should be validated in a larger study. Only the TCR beta chain was sequenced, which likely underestimates true repertoire diversity because unpaired alpha chains were not captured. Only about 8-25% of top clones were found in all five regions of a tumor, suggesting spatial heterogeneity of tumor-infiltrating T cells. A significantly larger repertoire fraction was made up by the top 250 clones in tumors than in blood (p = 0.039).

Points on this clonotype: Its antigen target is currently unknown. Possible read error: a much larger clone is one base away.

Without any cell sorting, total RNA and DNA were extracted together from about 20-30 mg of bulk tissue using the AllPrep DNA/RNA mini kit. Between late 2015 and March 2016, a few patients in China with histopathologically diagnosed primary liver carcinoma had surgical resection. Patients had chronic HBV infection and were treatment-naive at sampling. Each tumor was sampled at five spatially separated regions: the superior, inferior, left-lateral and right-lateral poles and the tumor centre. Histology showed that every tumor sample contained more than 80% viable tumor cells. Fresh tumor and adjacent tissue pieces were bisected, with one half stored in RNAlater at -80 degrees C and the other half sent for histology. Counted from cysteine to phenylalanine, this CDR3 has 16 amino acids. Here the CDR3 DNA is all that survives: 48 bases in frame from base 1. CDR1 and CDR2 are read off the germline V gene as MNHEY and SVGEGT.

TCRbeta-specific cDNA was reverse-transcribed from about 500 ng total RNA using a constant-region primer and ProtoScript II reverse transcriptase. Construction of the TCRbeta libraries relied on three nested rounds of multiplex PCR, following a slightly modified ARM-PCR procedure. Each of the first two PCR rounds ran for approximately 10 cycles using multiplex TRBV1-TRBV30 forward primers together with a Cbeta reverse primer. Sample barcodes and Illumina adapters were added in a final 25-cycle PCR using Deep VentR polymerase. Before sequencing, amplicons of 200-500 bp were purified from gel using a QIAquick gel extraction kit. TCRbeta amplicons were sequenced on an Illumina HiSeq 2500 with 250-bp paired-end reads. For the original study's pipeline: Quality trimming of reads was performed with Trimmomatic v0.33, and paired reads were merged with FLASH v1.2.11 so that full CDR3 sequences could be recovered. V, D and J germline segments were assigned to the rearranged TCRbeta sequences using MiGEC v1.2.1b. Clonotype statistics, along with Shannon-Wiener diversity indices, were calculated using VDJtools v1.0.0. Except for diversity analysis, only each sample's 250 most abundant clonotypes were used in subsequent analyses to reduce sampling bias. TCRdb ran its own pipeline on the public reads, namely fastp trimming at Q25 and MiXCR clone calling, and kept in-frame beta chains. Entries that share a CDR3 protein sequence are merged under the most common genes and DNA. These V and J calls derive from TCRdb rather than the authors' analysis. Counted in this sample were 95,000 to 150,000 distinct CDR3 sequences; 65% of them appeared once. The ten biggest clones cover 9.3% of the sample.

Sequencing used liver tumor tissue from sampling region 1. This specimen's cell subset or site label, per the study, means: tumor region T1, superior pole. This sequence was found in a woman between 55 and 75 years old with primary liver carcinoma and hepatitis B virus infection. This chain is built from TRBV6-2 or TRBV6-3 and TRBJ2-3, with 12 bases aligning to TRBD2. The nucleotide sequence is TGTACCAGCAGTCACAGACTAGCGGGAGAATCAGATACGCAGTATTTT. It codes for CTSSHRLAGESDTQYF.